This T cell receptor beta chain came from a study of response to subunit inactivated influenza vaccine. Study-wide points: Authors proposed each seasonal influenza vaccination draws in few new T cells.

TCRdb independently ran MiXCR on the RT-PCR reads; one entry per CDR3 protein. The profile shows around 160,000 distinct CDR3 sequences, under 13% of them singletons. Worth noting for this clonotype: Its target is unknown.

Source: non-naive T cells sorted from PBMCs, taken roughly 6 weeks after vaccination. This TCR came from a man aged 50 to 60 who received an inactivated influenza vaccine.

The CDR3 nucleotides read TGCAGTGCTAGAGACCCCGGGACTAGTTCCTACGAGCAGTACTTC. Its protein product is CSARDPGTSSYEQYF. This chain connects TRBV20-1 to TRBJ2-7, with TRBD2 matching 8 bases. This CDR3 has 15 residues. Per germline, CDR1 DFQATT and CDR2 SNEGSKA (reference sequence). V shed 0 bases and J 1 base; nucleotides not matched to a gene: 5.